The 15 T cell receptor beta chains presented below share a single source sample, sequenced in a study of T cell responses to AZD1222 COVID-19 vaccine. The assay was immunoSEQ multiplex PCR, and TCRdb's table has in-frame clones only and misses some. Altogether about 270,000 clones are present, 90% to 95% being singletons, with the ten largest covering less than 0.6%. Sequenced here: peripheral blood, sampled 28 days after the second AZD1222 dose. The receptors were gathered from an adult who received the AZD1222 COVID-19 vaccine.

The J gene is TRBJ2-3, the V gene TRBV2; D tentatively reads TRBD1 or TRBD2 (5 bases each). The CDR3 runs 15 residues. With 6 bases removed from V and 0 bases from J, the gap between germline ends came to 13 bases. In germline, CDR1 is SNHLY, CDR2 FYNNEI. CDR3 sequence reads: CASSTRDLSTDTQYF. CDR3 bases: TGTGCCAGCAGCACCCGGGACCTGAGCACAGATACGCAGTATTTT.

This clone was detected only once. V gene TRBV6-5 combines with J gene TRBJ1-2, with D possibly TRBD1 on 6 matching bases. V shed 0 bases and J shed 5 bases, with 10 bases lying between them. CDR3 length: 14 residues. Germline V gives CDR1 MNHEY, CDR2 SVGAGI. The CDR3 protein is CASSYSRTAYGYTF. In nucleotides, the CDR3 is TGTGCCAGCAGTTACTCGAGGACAGCTTATGGCTACACCTTC.

This chain links TRBV4-1 with TRBJ1-5; 9 bases fit TRBD1. The V gene end was trimmed by 3 bases and the J gene end by 9 bases; junction bases not matched to a gene: 9. The length of the CDR3 is 15 residues. CDR1 and CDR2 from the germline V gene are MGHRA and YSYEKL. As DNA, the CDR3 is TGCGCCAGCAGCCAGGGCTCACAGGGGGCAGCGCCCCAGCATTTT. Its translation: CASSQGSQGAAPQHF.

The rearrangement links TRBV15 to TRBJ1-4; D not certain. V was shortened by 5 bases and J by 0 bases, with 7 bases between the two germline ends. CDR3 length: 14 amino acids. Germline V CDR1 and CDR2: LNHNV, YYDKDF (reference sequence). DNA of the CDR3: TGTGCCACCAGCGCATGGGCAACTAATGAAAAACTGTTTTTT. The encoded protein is CATSAWATNEKLFF. Supplemented by reference TRBV15 and TRBJ1-4, the full variable domain reads DAMVIQNPRYQVTQFGKPVTLSCSQTLNHNVMYWYQQKSSQAPKLLFHYYDKDFNNEADTPDNFQSRRPNTSFCFLDIRSPGLGDTAMYLCATSAWATNEKLFFGSGTQLSVL.

V and J are TRBV27 and TRBJ1-1; no firm D call. The germline V gene has CDR1 MNHEY and CDR2 SMNVEV (reference sequence). This CDR3 region has 16 residues. The ends were cut back, 2 bases at V and 4 bases at J, with 17 bases in the middle. As DNA, the CDR3 is TGTGCCAGCAGTTTAGTCCAGGCGCCCACGGGCACTGAAGCTTTCTTT. Translation: CASSLVQAPTGTEAFF.

This clone was observed once. V is TRBV15 and J is TRBJ1-5; the D is unclear. Trimming pared 5 bases from V and 3 bases from J, leaving 14 bases between. The CDR3 has 15 residues. Germline CDR1 LNHNV, CDR2 YYDKDF (reference sequence). The CDR3 DNA is TGTGCCACCAGCGGCGTTTGGGCCCTCAATCAGCCCCAGCATTTT. This encodes CATSGVWALNQPQHF.

This chain connects TRBV5-4 to TRBJ2-1; D gene ambiguous. The CDR3 is 14 amino acids. V was cut by 0 bases and J by 6 bases, with 10 bases left in between. CDR1 is SGHNT and CDR2 is YYREEE in the germline V gene (reference sequence). CDR3 protein: CASSLEASINEQFF. The CDR3 DNA follows: TGTGCCAGCAGCTTGGAGGCTAGTATCAATGAGCAGTTCTTC.

The V and J genes are TRBV5-1 and TRBJ2-7; D is perhaps TRBD1 (6 bases). CDR1 is SGHRS and CDR2 is YFSETQ in the germline V gene. This CDR3 region has 14 residues. V was shortened by 4 bases and J by 2 bases, with 13 bases between the two germline ends. CDR3 nucleotides: TGCGCCAGCAGCCCTACAGGGAATACCTACGAGCAGTACTTC. Residues: CASSPTGNTYEQYF.

The chain uses TRBV28 and TRBJ1-2, with D maybe TRBD1 (6 bases). Germline V gene lookup returns CDR1 MDHEN and CDR2 SYDVKM. The CDR3 consists of 14 residues. V lost 2 bases to trimming and J lost 7 bases, with 14 bases between them. The chain's CDR3 is CASSLVGARGGYTF. The CDR3 region has the DNA TGTGCCAGCAGTTTAGTGGGGGCGCGCGGTGGCTACACCTTC.

The rearrangement joins TRBV6-6 to TRBJ2-2; TRBD1 aligns across 9 bases. The CDR3 has 14 amino acids. J gave up 7 bases and V 2 bases, and 2 bases lay outside the gene matches. CDR1 MNHNY and CDR2 SVGAGI come from the germline V gene (reference sequence). This chain's CDR3 is CASSYGTGSGELFF. The CDR3 nucleotides read TGTGCCAGCAGTTACGGGACAGGGAGCGGGGAGCTGTTTTTT.

Remarks on this clone: The same CDR3 is also encoded by other DNA sequences in this sample. The chain uses TRBV28 and TRBJ1-5; D is unresolved. With 6 bases removed from V and 1 base from J, the gap between germline ends came to 7 bases. CDR3 size: 13 residues. Germline V CDR1 and CDR2: MDHEN, SYDVKM. The CDR3 reads CASRGRSNQPQHF. The DNA for the CDR3 is TGTGCCAGCAGGGGCAGAAGCAATCAGCCCCAGCATTTT.

The chain uses TRBV4-1 and TRBJ1-1; D is perhaps TRBD1 (5 bases). Per germline, CDR1 MGHRA and CDR2 YSYEKL. This CDR3 comprises 16 residues. Trimming removed 2 bases from V and 1 base from J, with 14 bases in between. CDR3 protein: CASSQPTDGGNTEAFF. CDR3 coding DNA: TGCGCCAGCAGCCAACCCACGGACGGGGGGAACACTGAAGCTTTCTTT.

The J gene is TRBJ2-7, the V gene TRBV4-3; 11 bases fit TRBD2. The CDR3 consists of 15 residues. The ends lost 4 bases at V and 6 bases at J; junction bases unmatched: 8. Germline V gives CDR1 LGHNA, CDR2 YSLEER. CDR3 nucleotide sequence: TGCGCCAGCAGCCCGGGACTAGCGGATCGCCCCGAGCAGTACTTC. Its protein is CASSPGLADRPEQYF.

The CDR3 is CATSDMGQAQPQHF. The CDR3 nucleotides read TGTGCCACCAGTGACATGGGCCAAGCCCAGCCCCAGCATTTT. The J gene is TRBJ1-5, the V gene TRBV24-1, with unresolved D. The CDR3 has 14 residues. Germline loops: CDR1 KGHDR, CDR2 SFDVKD. V was trimmed by 4 bases and J by 7 bases, leaving 13 bases between them.

The chain combines TRBV6-2 or TRBV6-3 with TRBJ2-7; D unresolved. The CDR3 consists of 13 residues. Deletions cut 3 bases from V and 3 bases from J, with 9 bases between. Germline loops: CDR1 MNHEY, CDR2 SVGEGT. As DNA, the CDR3 is TGTGCCAGCAGTTATATTCGAGGCTACGAGCAGTACTTC. This codes for CASSYIRGYEQYF.